Detailed here is one T cell receptor (beta chain). The sample originates from a study of T cell changes during pregnancy in multiple sclerosis. Generated by immunoSEQ multiplex PCR, the TCRdb table keeps only in-frame clones and is missing some. The sample yields some 99,000 clones, about 91% seen once. The V and J ends lost 6 bases and 1 base, in that order; junction bases with no gene match: 7. There are 15 residues in the CDR3. Germline V gene lookup returns CDR1 SGHTA and CDR2 FQGNSA. The sequence came from a female donor in good health, enrolled as a control in a pregnancy study. The V and J genes are TRBV7-2 and TRBJ1-2; 8 bases line up with TRBD1. The material was peripheral blood, obtained after pregnancy. The CDR3 nucleotides are TGTGCCAGCAGTCAACTCGGACAGGGTAACTATGGCTACACCTTC. Its protein is CASSQLGQGNYGYTF. The full variable domain, in which reference TRBV7-2 and TRBJ1-2 provide the parts outside the CDR3, is GAGVSQSPSNKVTEKGKDVELRCDPISGHTALYWYRQSLGQGLEFLIYFQGNSAPDKSGLPSDRFSAERTGGSVSTLTIQRTQQEDSAVYLCASSQLGQGNYGYTFGSGTRLTVV.